These T cell receptor beta chains were read from a single sample in a study of blood T cells in healthy people across ages. TCRdb re-called the 5' RACE reads with MiXCR, one entry per CDR3 protein. This sample has under 2,000,000 distinct CDR3 sequences, with 40% to 55% found just once. Sample: blood. The source of these receptors is a woman in her forties in good health. The CDR3 runs from the conserved cysteine through the conserved F or W. D genes are given only for firm matches. Clone size is stated in some rows and not others, as once, few, many or a class when expanded.

d_call,v_call,j_call,clone_size,cdr3_aa,cdr3_nt
TRBD2,TRBV9,TRBJ2-1,.,CASSASGGASGQFF,TGTGCCAGCAGCGCTAGCGGGGGGGCCAGTGGGCAGTTCTTC
TRBD1,TRBV10-3,TRBJ2-1,.,CATADRGYNEQFF,TGTGCCACCGCGGACAGGGGCTACAATGAGCAGTTCTTC
TRBD1,TRBV7-2,TRBJ1-5,.,CASSPQTGGNQPQHF,TGTGCCAGCAGCCCTCAGACAGGGGGTAATCAGCCCCAGCATTTT
.,TRBV4-3,TRBJ2-3,few,CASSQDKGPDTQYF,TGCGCCAGCAGCCAAGATAAGGGGCCAGATACGCAGTATTTT
.,TRBV28,TRBJ2-1,.,CARKDEQFF,TGTGCCAGGAAGGACGAGCAGTTCTTC
.,TRBV6-1,TRBJ1-6,few,CASTYLSSRDSPLHF,TGTGCCAGCACCTATCTCTCCTCACGGGATTCACCCCTCCACTTT
.,TRBV20-1,TRBJ2-7,.,CSAIPGSYEQYF,TGCAGTGCTATCCCAGGGTCCTACGAGCAGTACTTC
TRBD1,TRBV20-1,TRBJ2-3,few,CSAEDRRISTDTQYF,TGCAGTGCTGAGGACAGGAGAATTAGCACAGATACGCAGTATTTT
TRBD2,TRBV29-1,TRBJ2-1,.,CSGGTSSVWGNEQFF,TGCAGCGGGGGGACTAGCAGCGTTTGGGGCAATGAGCAGTTCTTC
TRBD2,TRBV6-1,TRBJ2-3,many,CASSRLAGSTDTQYF,TGTGCCAGCAGTAGACTAGCGGGGAGCACAGATACGCAGTATTTT
.,TRBV2,TRBJ1-2,.,CASSGFTIANYGYTF,TGTGCCAGCAGTGGGTTTACGATCGCTAACTATGGCTACACCTTC
.,TRBV4-3,TRBJ2-1,few,CASSQDVGAGQFF,TGCGCCAGCAGCCAAGATGTGGGGGCTGGGCAGTTCTTC
.,TRBV6-5,TRBJ2-7,once,CASSYKDSFYYEQYF,TGTGCCAGCAGTTACAAGGACAGTTTTTACTACGAGCAGTACTTC